The sequence of this T cell receptor beta chain was determined in a study of blood T cell repertoires in COVID-19. Study as a whole: Acute and convalescent COVID-19 specimens originated in the United States, Italy and Spain. The analysed material was cDNA or gDNA that came from T cells, B-cell-depleted T cells, or PBMCs.

Authors' methods: Nucleated cell number was recorded as an estimate derived from reference gene primer amplification. TCRdb keeps only in-frame clones here, not all; method: immunoSEQ multiplex PCR. V, J and clone size derive from that table, while D and trimming were established from the DNA sequence. The table lists approximately 100,000 clones, 80% to 90% of them singletons. V was cut by 3 bases and J by 4 bases, with 9 bases left in between. The CDR3 covers 13 residues. Sample: peripheral blood. The sequence was collected from a woman in her fifties or sixties with acute or convalescent COVID-19. The V and J genes are TRBV12-3 or TRBV12-4 and TRBJ1-2, with D maybe TRBD1 (5 bases). The CDR3: CASSFPGFYGYTF. CDR3 in DNA: TGTGCCAGCAGTTTTCCAGGGTTCTATGGCTACACCTTC.